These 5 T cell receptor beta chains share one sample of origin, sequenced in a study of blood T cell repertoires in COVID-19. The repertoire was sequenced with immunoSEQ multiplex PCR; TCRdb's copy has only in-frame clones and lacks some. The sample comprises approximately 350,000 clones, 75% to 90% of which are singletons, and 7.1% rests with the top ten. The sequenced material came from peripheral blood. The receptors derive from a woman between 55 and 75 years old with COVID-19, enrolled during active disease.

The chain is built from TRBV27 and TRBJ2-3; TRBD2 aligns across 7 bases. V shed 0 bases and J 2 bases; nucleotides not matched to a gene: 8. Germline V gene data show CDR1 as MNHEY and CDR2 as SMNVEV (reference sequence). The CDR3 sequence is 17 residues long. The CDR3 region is CASSLSGGSEFTDTQYF. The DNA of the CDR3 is TGTGCCAGCAGTTTATCGGGGGGGAGCGAGTTCACAGATACGCAGTATTTT.

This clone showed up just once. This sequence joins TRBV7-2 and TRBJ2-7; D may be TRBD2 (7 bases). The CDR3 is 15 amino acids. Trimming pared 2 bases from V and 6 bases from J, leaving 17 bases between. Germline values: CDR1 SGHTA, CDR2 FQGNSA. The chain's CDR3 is CASSLWGGASAEQYF. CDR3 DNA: TGTGCCAGCAGCTTATGGGGGGGGGCCTCGGCCGAGCAGTACTTC.

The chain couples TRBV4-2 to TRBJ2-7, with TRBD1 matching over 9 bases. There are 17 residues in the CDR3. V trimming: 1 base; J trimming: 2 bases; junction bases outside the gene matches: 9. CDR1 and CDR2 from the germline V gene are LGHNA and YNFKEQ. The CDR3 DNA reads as TGTGCCAGCAGCCAAGCCCAGGGTGGGACAGGGACCTACGAGCAGTACTTC. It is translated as CASSQAQGGTGTYEQYF.

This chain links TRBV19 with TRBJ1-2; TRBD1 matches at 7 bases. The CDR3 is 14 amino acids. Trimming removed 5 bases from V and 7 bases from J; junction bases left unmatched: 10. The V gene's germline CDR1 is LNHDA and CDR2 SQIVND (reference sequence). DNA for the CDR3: TGTGCCAGTAGTGCAAACAGGGGTTACGCTGGCTACACCTTC. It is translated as CASSANRGYAGYTF. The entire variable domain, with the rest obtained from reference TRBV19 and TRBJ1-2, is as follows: DGGITQSPKYLFRKEGQNVTLSCEQNLNHDAMYWYRQDPGQGLRLIYYSQIVNDFQKGDIAEGYSVSREKKESFPLTVTSAQKNPTAFYLCASSANRGYAGYTFGSGTRLTVV.

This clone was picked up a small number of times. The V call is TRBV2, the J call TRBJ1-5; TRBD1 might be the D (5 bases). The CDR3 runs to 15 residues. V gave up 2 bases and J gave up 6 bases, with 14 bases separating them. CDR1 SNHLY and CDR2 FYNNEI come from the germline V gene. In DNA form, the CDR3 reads TGTGCCAGCAGTGAAACTGGTCGGGGGATTCAGCCCCAGCATTTT. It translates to CASSETGRGIQPQHF.